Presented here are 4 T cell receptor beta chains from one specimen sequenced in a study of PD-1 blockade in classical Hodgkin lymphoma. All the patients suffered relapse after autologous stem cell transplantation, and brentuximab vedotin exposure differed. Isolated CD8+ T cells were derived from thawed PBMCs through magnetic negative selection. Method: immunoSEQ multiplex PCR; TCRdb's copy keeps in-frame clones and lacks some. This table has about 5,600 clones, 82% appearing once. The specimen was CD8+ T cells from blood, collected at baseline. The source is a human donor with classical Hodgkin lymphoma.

The CDR3 loop reads CASSLAGGLPQHF. Written as DNA, the CDR3 is TGTGCCAGCAGCTTAGCGGGAGGACTTCCCCAGCATTTT. The genes are TRBV7-8 and TRBJ1-5; D gene uncertain. Trimming cost V 0 bases and J 10 bases, with 10 bases left between them. The CDR3 is made up of 13 amino acids. Looked up from germline, CDR1 is SGHVS and CDR2 is FQNEAQ.

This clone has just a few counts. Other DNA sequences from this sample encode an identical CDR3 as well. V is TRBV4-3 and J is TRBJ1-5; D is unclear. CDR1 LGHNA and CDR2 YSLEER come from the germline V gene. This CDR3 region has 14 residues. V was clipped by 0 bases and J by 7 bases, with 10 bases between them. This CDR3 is CASSQEEGRQPQHF. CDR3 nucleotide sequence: TGCGCCAGCAGCCAAGAGGAAGGGAGGCAGCCCCAGCATTTT.

The CDR3 DNA reads as TGCGCCAGCAGCCAAGCACGGGAGGGCTCCTACGAGCAGTACTTC. Its translation: CASSQAREGSYEQYF. V gene TRBV4-1 combines with J gene TRBJ2-7; 8 bases line up with TRBD2. Germline V lookup: CDR1 MGHRA, CDR2 YSYEKL. The length of the CDR3 is 15 residues. The trim removed 1 base at V and 0 bases at J, leaving 2 bases unmatched.

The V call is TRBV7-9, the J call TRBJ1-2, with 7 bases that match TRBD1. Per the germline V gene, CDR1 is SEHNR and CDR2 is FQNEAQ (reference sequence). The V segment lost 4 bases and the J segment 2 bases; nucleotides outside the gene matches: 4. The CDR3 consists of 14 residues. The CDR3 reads CASSSSDRNYGYTF. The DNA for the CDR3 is TGTGCCAGCAGCTCTTCGGACAGGAACTATGGCTACACCTTC.